This passage covers 28 T cell receptor beta chains from one sample sequenced in a study of neurological immune-mediated disorders. One entry per CDR3 protein, called by TCRdb with MiXCR from the 5' RACE reads. The data hold around 28,000 distinct CDR3 sequences, with approximately 2.7% observed a single time. Material: PBMCs. Receptors originate from a woman between 50 and 59 years old with multiple sclerosis.

In this sample, this clonotype turned up many times. The genes are TRBV7-2 and TRBJ2-4; unclear D gene. V gave up 2 bases and J gave up 0 bases, with 5 bases separating them. This CDR3 has 14 residues. Germline CDR1 and CDR2: SGHTA and FQGNSA. CDR3: CASSLRIAKNIQYF. DNA of the CDR3: TGTGCCAGCAGCTTAAGGATAGCCAAAAACATTCAGTACTTC.

This clonotype was detected ten times or more. This sequence joins TRBV10-3 and TRBJ2-7; 10 bases map to TRBD1. V was pared by 5 bases and J by 5 bases, with 9 bases of the junction left unmatched. CDR1 is ENHRY and CDR2 is SYGVKD in the germline V gene. The CDR3 loop spans 15 amino acids. CDR3 amino acids: CAISKGQGIENEQYF. The CDR3 DNA follows: TGTGCCATCAGTAAGGGACAGGGGATCGAGAACGAGCAGTACTTC.

The V and J genes are TRBV29-1 and TRBJ1-3, with 8 bases aligning to TRBD1. CDR1 is SQVTM, CDR2 ANQGSEA, per germline. The CDR3 length is 14 residues. The J segment lost 0 bases and the V segment lost 4 bases, leaving 2 bases of the junction unmatched. The CDR3 DNA reads TGCAGCGTTGGGGACAGGCTCTCTGGAAACACCATATATTTT. This gives the protein CSVGDRLSGNTIYF.

V and J are TRBV9 and TRBJ1-2, with 8 bases identical to TRBD1. The CDR3 spans 12 residues. Germline CDR1 is SGDLS and CDR2 is YYNGEE. Trimming at V came to 4 bases and at J to 11 bases, leaving 7 bases not matched to a gene. The CDR3 loop reads CASSHGQGEYTF. As DNA, the CDR3 is TGTGCCAGCAGCCACGGACAGGGAGAATACACCTTC.

For this clonotype: A much larger clone differs by one base, so this may be a read error. CDR3 sequence: CASSFDRGNQPQHF. The DNA for the CDR3 is TGTGCCAGCAGCTTCGACAGAGGCAATCAGCCCCAGCATTTT. The chain uses TRBV7-9 and TRBJ1-5; TRBD1 might be the D (5 bases). Trimming removed 3 bases at V and 2 bases at J, with 8 bases between. Germline lookup yields CDR1 SEHNR and CDR2 FQNEAQ (reference sequence). This CDR3 is 14 amino acids long.

This clonotype was detected ten times or more. This chain joins TRBV10-3 and TRBJ2-7; D may be TRBD1 or TRBD2 (5 bases each). Germline V gene sequence: CDR1 ENHRY, CDR2 SYGVKD. The ends were cut back, 6 bases at V and 3 bases at J, with 12 bases in the middle. The CDR3 has 13 amino acids. In DNA, the CDR3 is TGTGCCATCAGGCAGGGACCTGACTACGAGCAGTACTTC. This translates into CAIRQGPDYEQYF.

Relative to its sample, this clonotype is medium-sized. The chain couples TRBV5-1 to TRBJ2-5; no definite D call. Germline V gives CDR1 SGHRS, CDR2 YFSETQ. The V end lost 5 bases, the J end lost 5 bases, and 10 bases lay between the germline ends. This CDR3 has 12 residues. This CDR3 reads CASRVRQETQYF. The CDR3 DNA is TGCGCCAGCAGGGTTCGGCAGGAGACCCAGTACTTC.

This clonotype was seen only a few times. The chain carries TRBV7-9 and TRBJ2-5; D is perhaps TRBD1 (6 bases). This CDR3 is 15 amino acids long. The V gene lost 3 bases and the J gene lost 2 bases, with 13 bases spanning the gap. Germline loops: CDR1 SEHNR, CDR2 FQNEAQ (reference sequence). CDR3 loop: CASSFPGQIQETQYF. CDR3 DNA sequence: TGTGCCAGCAGCTTCCCCGGACAGATACAAGAGACCCAGTACTTC.

This clonotype was observed many times. The chain uses TRBV20-1 and TRBJ2-7; D might be TRBD1 (5 bases). The CDR3 contains 14 residues. Trimming stripped 6 bases from V and 0 bases from J, with 15 bases between. CDR1 and CDR2 (germline): DFQATT, SNEGSKA (reference sequence). The CDR3 sequence: CSATKTVSSYEQYF. The DNA of the CDR3 is TGCAGTGCCACCAAGACAGTCTCCTCCTACGAGCAGTACTTC.

This clonotype was detected many times. CDR3 residues: CASGAVGPGAFF. The CDR3 DNA follows: TGTGCTAGTGGCGCTGTGGGCCCTGGAGCTTTCTTT. The gene calls are TRBV12-5 and TRBJ1-1; no clear D. Germline-derived CDR1 and CDR2 are LGHNT and FRNRAP. The CDR3 is 12 amino acids. V gave up 6 bases and J gave up 10 bases, with 15 bases separating them.

This clonotype appeared many times. The chain links TRBV7-6 to TRBJ2-5, with TRBD2 matching over 7 bases. The germline gives CDR1 SGHVS, CDR2 FNYEAQ. V shed 5 bases, J shed 9 bases, and the junction held 3 bases outside the gene matches. This CDR3 comprises 11 residues. CDR3: CASSRGGSQYF. CDR3 in DNA: TGTGCCAGCAGCCGCGGGGGATCCCAGTACTTC.

This clonotype was seen repeatedly, ten times or more. The chain's CDR3 is CASSAGQYTEAFF. The CDR3 DNA is TGCGCCAGCAGCGCGGGGCAGTACACTGAAGCTTTCTTT. The V and J genes are TRBV5-1 and TRBJ1-1; D may be TRBD1 (5 bases). Germline assignment: CDR1 SGHRS and CDR2 YFSETQ. V lost 4 bases to trimming and J lost 3 bases, with 10 bases between them. The CDR3 is 13 amino acids. The entire variable domain, with the rest obtained from reference TRBV5-1 and TRBJ1-1, is as follows: KAGVTQTPRYLIKTRGQQVTLSCSPISGHRSVSWYQQTPGQGLQFLFEYFSETQRNKGNFPGRFSGRQFSNSRSEMNVSTLELGDSALYLCASSAGQYTEAFFGQGTRLTVV.

This clonotype was recorded many times. The V gene is TRBV4-2, the J gene TRBJ2-7; D gene uncertain. The germline gives CDR1 LGHNA, CDR2 YNFKEQ. This CDR3 region has 15 residues. The V and J ends lost 1 base and 5 bases respectively, with 15 bases between them. The CDR3 here is CASSQGTAKRNEQYF. The CDR3 DNA reads TGTGCCAGCAGCCAAGGGACGGCGAAGCGTAACGAGCAGTACTTC.

This clonotype was found many times. The chain has TRBV20-1 and TRBJ1-1; no definite D call. Germline-derived CDR1 and CDR2 are DFQATT and SNEGSKA (reference sequence). The CDR3 length is 11 residues. V lost 7 bases, J lost 0 bases, and 6 bases lay in between. CDR3 region: CSVLLNTEAFF. In nucleotides, the CDR3 is TGCAGTGTTCTATTGAACACTGAAGCTTTCTTT.

This clonotype has a count of ten or more. The chain carries TRBV24-1 and TRBJ2-1; D possibly corresponds to TRBD1 (6 bases). Looked up from germline, CDR1 is KGHDR and CDR2 is SFDVKD. The length of the CDR3 is 16 residues. Between the trimmed V and J ends, which lost 3 bases and 5 bases, there was a span of 16 bases. The CDR3 reads CATSDRRRGGNNEQFF. CDR3 nucleotide sequence: TGTGCCACCAGTGATCGCCGCAGGGGCGGCAACAATGAGCAGTTCTTC.

This clonotype was detected many times. The chain uses TRBV7-9 and TRBJ1-2, with TRBD1 matching over 7 bases. After removal of 2 bases from V and 6 bases from J, the junction contained 3 bases not matched to a gene. CDR1 is SEHNR and CDR2 is FQNEAQ in the germline V gene (reference sequence). The CDR3 has 13 residues. CDR3 sequence (DNA): TGTGCCAGCAGCTTAAACCAGGGGGATGGCTACACCTTC. It encodes CASSLNQGDGYTF.

This clonotype was picked up many times. The chain is built from TRBV10-3 and TRBJ1-4; the match to TRBD1 covers 9 bases. Germline V gives CDR1 ENHRY, CDR2 SYGVKD. V shed 4 bases and J 3 bases; nucleotides not matched to a gene: 0. This CDR3 region has 14 residues. The CDR3 sequence is CAISGTGANEKLFF. The CDR3, as DNA: TGTGCCATCAGTGGGACAGGGGCTAATGAAAAACTGTTTTTT.

At least ten counts were recorded for this clonotype. This chain links TRBV20-1 with TRBJ2-7; possibly TRBD1 or TRBD2 for D (5 bases each). The V gene lost 3 bases and the J gene lost 2 bases, with 17 bases spanning the gap. Germline CDR1 DFQATT, CDR2 SNEGSKA (reference sequence). The CDR3 runs 15 residues. In nucleotides, the CDR3 is TGCAGTGCTAGGCCCGGGGCCTCGCAAACCTACGAGCAGTACTTC. This codes for CSARPGASQTYEQYF.

As regards this clonotype: The final CDR3 position lacks the conserved phenylalanine or tryptophan, pointing to a likely read error. This chain uses TRBV6-1 with TRBJ2-7; 9 bases line up with TRBD1. The V segment lost 8 bases and the J segment 1 base; nucleotides outside the gene matches: 3. This CDR3 is 13 amino acids long. The germline V gene has CDR1 MNHNS and CDR2 SASEGT. The CDR3 sequence: CASGQGLSYEQYL. The CDR3 bases are TGTGCCAGCGGACAGGGGCTATCCTACGAGCAGTACCTC.

At least ten counts were recorded for this clonotype. The chain joins TRBV5-1 to TRBJ1-2; 9 nucleotides align to TRBD1. The CDR3 is 16 residues long. After removal of 6 bases from V and 0 bases from J, the junction contained 9 bases not matched to a gene. The germline gives CDR1 SGHRS, CDR2 YFSETQ. CDR3 sequence reads: CASTETGGGPNYGYTF. The CDR3, as DNA: TGCGCCAGCACCGAGACAGGGGGAGGCCCTAACTATGGCTACACCTTC. The variable domain in full, completed from reference TRBV5-1 and TRBJ1-2, reads KAGVTQTPRYLIKTRGQQVTLSCSPISGHRSVSWYQQTPGQGLQFLFEYFSETQRNKGNFPGRFSGRQFSNSRSEMNVSTLELGDSALYLCASTETGGGPNYGYTFGSGTRLTVV.

This clonotype was detected ten times or more. An end of the junction does not agree with germline; a read error may underlie this. In DNA, the CDR3 is TGCAGTGCTAGATCCGTGAGGGGATCAGTCGATAGTTCACCCCTCAACTTT. This gives the protein CSARSVRGSVDSSPLNF. The V and J genes are TRBV20-1 and TRBJ1-6; tentatively, D is TRBD1 (5 bases). This CDR3 region has 17 residues. Per germline, CDR1 DFQATT and CDR2 SNEGSKA (reference sequence).

This clonotype has ten or more counts. The chain employs TRBV24-1 and TRBJ2-3; 8 bases line up with TRBD2. Germline CDR1 reads KGHDR; CDR2 reads SFDVKD. Germline trimming cut 6 bases from V and 4 bases from J; bases unmatched to any gene: 2. The CDR3 contains 13 residues. CDR3: CATSTGGADTQYF. CDR3 in DNA: TGTGCCACCAGTACGGGAGGGGCAGATACGCAGTATTTT.

As for this clonotype: Its ends do not fully match the called genes, so a read error is possible. This rearrangement joins TRBV12-3 or TRBV12-4 to TRBJ1-6; D unclear. CDR3 length: 14 residues. CDR3: CASSMRYGDSSLHF. Here the CDR3 DNA reads TGTGCCAGCTCCATGCGATATGGCGATTCATCCCTCCACTTT.

There are many counts of this clonotype. V gene TRBV7-9 combines with J gene TRBJ2-1; D not resolved. Trimming stripped 5 bases from V and 12 bases from J, with 14 bases between. Germline CDR1 is SEHNR and CDR2 is FQNEAQ (reference sequence). CDR3 length: 12 residues. The CDR3 bases are TGTGCCAGCAGCGAGCAGGTTGGGTGGCAGTTCTTC. Its translation is CASSEQVGWQFF.

Notes on this clonotype: The junction and the germline gene differ at one end; a read error may be behind it. The V call is TRBV29-1, the J call TRBJ1-5, with D uncertain. Germline CDR1 reads SQVTM; CDR2 reads ANQGSEA. The CDR3 loop spans 10 amino acids. The chain's CDR3 is CRTRAQPQNF. The CDR3 DNA reads TGCAGGACGCGTGCTCAGCCCCAGAATTTT.

The table lists this clonotype with many counts. The V and J genes are TRBV7-3 and TRBJ2-2, with D perhaps given as TRBD1 or TRBD2 (5 bases each). The CDR3 totals 13 residues. Trimming pared 8 bases from V and 5 bases from J, leaving 12 bases between. Germline CDR1 SGHTA, CDR2 FQGTGA. CDR3 coding DNA: TGTGCCAGCTCCAGGGACCCAACCGGGGAGCTGTTTTTT. Its translation is CASSRDPTGELFF.

In its sample, this clonotype was seen many times. V gene TRBV20-1 combines with J gene TRBJ2-7; D may be TRBD1 (5 bases). The CDR3 spans 17 residues. Per germline, CDR1 DFQATT and CDR2 SNEGSKA (reference sequence). Trimming shortened V by 2 bases and J by 3 bases, and 23 bases separated the two germline ends. The CDR3 loop is CSARRLHGQGILYEQYF. As DNA, the CDR3 is TGCAGTGCTAGAAGGTTACATGGTCAGGGAATTCTCTACGAGCAGTACTTC.

This clonotype turned up a few times. A read error may be the cause here, since a much bigger clone is one base away. The chain has TRBV7-9 and TRBJ2-7, with 11 nucleotides matching TRBD2. Germline lookup yields CDR1 SEHNR and CDR2 FQNEAQ (reference sequence). This CDR3 spans 14 amino acids. The CDR3 reads CASSIGTSGPEKYF. CDR3 nucleotides: TGTGCCAGCAGCATCGGGACTAGCGGACCCGAGAAGTACTTC.